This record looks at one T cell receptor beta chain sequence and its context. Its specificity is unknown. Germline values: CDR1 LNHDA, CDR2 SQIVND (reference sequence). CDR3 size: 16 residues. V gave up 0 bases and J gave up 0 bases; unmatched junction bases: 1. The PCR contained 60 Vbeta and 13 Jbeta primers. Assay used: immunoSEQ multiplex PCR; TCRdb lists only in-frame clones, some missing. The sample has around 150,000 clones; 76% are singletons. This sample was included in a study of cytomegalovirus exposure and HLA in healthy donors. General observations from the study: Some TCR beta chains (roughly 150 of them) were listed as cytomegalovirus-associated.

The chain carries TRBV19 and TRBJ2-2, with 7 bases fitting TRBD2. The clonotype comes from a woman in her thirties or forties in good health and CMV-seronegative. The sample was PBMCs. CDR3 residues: CASSIEAGANTGELFF. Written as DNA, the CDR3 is TGTGCCAGTAGTATAGAGGCGGGGGCGAACACCGGGGAGCTGTTTTTT.